These 19 T cell receptor beta chains came from one sample sequenced in a study of shared clonotypes between healthy human individuals. Repertoires were generated with immunoSEQ multiplex PCR, while TCRdb's copy carries only in-frame clones and drops some. Seen here are about 2.3 million clones, approximately 90% observed once, and the top ten hold approximately 0.39%. The source material was naive CD4+ T cells from PBMCs. Subset indicated: CD45RA+ positively selected. Every receptor here comes from a young man in good health. Some clones in this sample may be carry-over from other donors' samples.

This chain uses TRBV4-3 with TRBJ2-1; 10 positions match TRBD2. Germline CDR1 is LGHNA and CDR2 is YSLEER. With V trimmed by 4 bases and J by 6 bases, 6 bases remained unmatched. The CDR3 loop spans 15 amino acids. This CDR3 reads CASSRLAGVGNEQFF. In DNA form, the CDR3 reads TGCGCCAGCAGCCGGCTAGCGGGAGTAGGCAATGAGCAGTTCTTC.

V usage is TRBV5-1 and J usage is TRBJ2-1; D could derive from TRBD1 or TRBD2 (5 bases each). CDR1 is SGHRS, CDR2 YFSETQ, per germline. V was clipped by 0 bases and J by 0 bases, with 10 bases between them. This CDR3 is 16 amino acids long. CDR3 in amino acids: CASSLVGESSYNEQFF. DNA for the CDR3: TGCGCCAGCAGCTTGGTAGGGGAGAGCTCCTACAATGAGCAGTTCTTC. Using reference TRBV5-1 and TRBJ2-1 for the parts outside the CDR3, the full variable domain is KAGVTQTPRYLIKTRGQQVTLSCSPISGHRSVSWYQQTPGQGLQFLFEYFSETQRNKGNFPGRFSGRQFSNSRSEMNVSTLELGDSALYLCASSLVGESSYNEQFFGPGTRLTVL.

V and J are TRBV18 and TRBJ1-5; 8 bases are shared with TRBD1. The CDR3 is 14 amino acids. Germline trimming cut 6 bases from V and 4 bases from J; bases unmatched to any gene: 5. Germline V gene lookup returns CDR1 KGHSH and CDR2 LQKENI. The CDR3 protein is CASSRQGPNQPQHF. As DNA, the CDR3 is TGTGCCAGCTCTAGACAGGGGCCTAATCAGCCCCAGCATTTT.

J is TRBJ2-1 and V is TRBV15, with TRBD1 as a possible D gene (6 bases). V gave up 1 base and J gave up 0 bases, with 10 bases separating them. This CDR3 spans 16 amino acids. CDR1 and CDR2 (germline): LNHNV, YYDKDF (reference sequence). The CDR3 loop is CATSRGGQSSYNEQFF. CDR3 DNA sequence: TGTGCCACCAGCAGAGGGGGGCAGAGCTCCTACAATGAGCAGTTCTTC.

The chain joins TRBV5-1 to TRBJ1-3; the D is unclear. Trimming stripped 4 bases from V and 4 bases from J, with 12 bases between. The CDR3 is 14 amino acids. CDR1 SGHRS and CDR2 YFSETQ come from the germline V gene. CDR3 amino acids: CASSDASGGNTIYF. CDR3 nucleotides: TGCGCCAGCAGCGACGCGTCCGGGGGAAACACCATATATTTT.

The gene calls are TRBV5-1 and TRBJ1-2; tentative D call: TRBD1 (6 bases). Germline V gene data show CDR1 as SGHRS and CDR2 as YFSETQ. The V end lost 4 bases, the J end lost 0 bases, and 19 bases lay between the germline ends. The CDR3 contains 17 residues. The CDR3 here is CASSPEGGWESNYGYTF. CDR3 sequence (DNA): TGCGCCAGCAGCCCGGAGGGGGGGTGGGAGTCTAACTATGGCTACACCTTC.

This rearrangement joins TRBV27 to TRBJ2-3, with TRBD2 identical over 15 bases. CDR3 length equals 18 residues. Germline CDR1 MNHEY, CDR2 SMNVEV (reference sequence). V gave up 3 bases and J gave up 4 bases; unmatched junction bases: 8. The CDR3 nucleotides read TGTGCCAGCAGTTTGGGACTAGCGGGAGGTGGAAACCCAGATACGCAGTATTTT. It codes for CASSLGLAGGGNPDTQYF.

The chain recombines TRBV28 with TRBJ1-5; D ambiguous. Germline V gene sequence: CDR1 MDHEN, CDR2 SYDVKM. The germline V and J ends were trimmed by 5 bases and 10 bases, with 15 bases remaining between them. The CDR3 has 13 amino acids. Here the CDR3 reads CASSQPDVGPQHF. The CDR3 DNA reads as TGTGCCAGCAGTCAACCCGACGTAGGACCCCAGCATTTT.

This clone has just one count. The chain carries TRBV7-9 and TRBJ2-1; 13 bases match TRBD2. From germline, CDR1 is SEHNR and CDR2 FQNEAQ (reference sequence). The CDR3 runs 16 residues. V lost 2 bases and J lost 3; bases outside the gene matches: 1. The CDR3 sequence is CASSLRTSGGYNEQFF. As DNA, the CDR3 is TGTGCCAGCAGCTTACGGACTAGCGGGGGCTACAATGAGCAGTTCTTC.

This sequence joins TRBV28 and TRBJ1-1; D unresolved. CDR1 and CDR2 (germline): MDHEN, SYDVKM. CDR3 size: 13 residues. V lost 2 bases, J lost 10 bases, and 14 bases lay in between. The CDR3 sequence: CASSLTTTVGAFF. DNA of the CDR3: TGTGCCAGCAGTTTAACTACAACGGTCGGAGCTTTCTTT.

V gene TRBV11-2 combines with J gene TRBJ2-7, with D possibly being TRBD1 (5 bases). CDR3 length: 16 amino acids. V lost 5 bases, J lost 5 bases, and 22 bases lay in between. CDR1 is SGHAT and CDR2 is FQNNGV in the germline V gene. The CDR3 DNA follows: TGTGCCAGCAGCCAATGGAAATCTAGGGGCGGAGACGAGCAGTACTTC. Translating it yields CASSQWKSRGGDEQYF.

The V and J genes are TRBV2 and TRBJ2-5, with a possible D match to TRBD1 (6 bases). The CDR3 is 12 residues long. In germline, CDR1 is SNHLY, CDR2 FYNNEI. Trimming stripped 7 bases from V and 2 bases from J, with 8 bases between. CDR3 residues: CASTGTQETQYF. In DNA form, the CDR3 reads TGTGCCAGCACAGGGACACAAGAGACCCAGTACTTC.

The chain is built from TRBV5-1 and TRBJ1-1; 7 bases are a match to TRBD1. The CDR3 loop spans 15 amino acids. Trimming cost V 6 bases and J 2 bases; bases outside gene matches: 10. Germline V gives CDR1 SGHRS, CDR2 YFSETQ. The CDR3: CASMDADRRNTEAFF. The CDR3 region has the DNA TGCGCCAGCATGGACGCGGACAGGAGAAACACTGAAGCTTTCTTT.

The chain recombines TRBV14 with TRBJ2-3; either TRBD1 or TRBD2 may supply D (5 bases each). V dropped 8 bases and J dropped 3 bases, with 18 bases sitting between them. The CDR3 extends over 15 amino acids. CDR1 and CDR2 from the germline V gene are SGHDN and FVKESK. As DNA, the CDR3 is TGTGCCAGCTCGCGGAGAGGGGTCGGGACAGATACGCAGTATTTT. Translation: CASSRRGVGTDTQYF.

The chain uses TRBV5-1 and TRBJ1-2; D unresolved. V was cut by 1 base and J by 0 bases, with 7 bases left in between. This CDR3 comprises 14 residues. The germline V gene has CDR1 SGHRS and CDR2 YFSETQ. CDR3 nucleotides: TGCGCCAGCAGCTTGACAGTGACTAACTATGGCTACACCTTC. Translation: CASSLTVTNYGYTF. Looking up the rest from reference TRBV5-1 and TRBJ1-2 gives the full variable domain: KAGVTQTPRYLIKTRGQQVTLSCSPISGHRSVSWYQQTPGQGLQFLFEYFSETQRNKGNFPGRFSGRQFSNSRSEMNVSTLELGDSALYLCASSLTVTNYGYTFGSGTRLTVV.

For the CDR3, the DNA is TGTGCCAGCAGCTTGGTCCGTCCGATGTCCGGGACGGTGAACTATGGCTACACCTTC. This codes for CASSLVRPMSGTVNYGYTF. The J gene is TRBJ1-2, the V gene TRBV5-6, with D possibly matching TRBD1 (5 bases). Looked up from germline, CDR1 is SGHDT and CDR2 is YYEEEE. The CDR3 is 19 residues long. Trimming left V 0 bases short and J 2 bases short, with 23 bases between.

The rearrangement uses TRBV28 and TRBJ2-7; possible D gene TRBD1, 6 bases. Germline V gives CDR1 MDHEN, CDR2 SYDVKM. V lost 7 bases, J lost 0 bases, and 19 bases lay in between. The CDR3 extends over 16 amino acids. The chain's CDR3 is CASTYVGAGYSYEQYF. In nucleotides, the CDR3 is TGTGCCAGCACCTATGTGGGGGCTGGATACTCCTACGAGCAGTACTTC.

V usage is TRBV9 and J usage is TRBJ2-3; 9 bases line up with TRBD2. The V and J ends lost 3 bases and 3 bases, in that order; junction bases with no gene match: 8. Germline-derived CDR1 and CDR2 are SGDLS and YYNGEE. CDR3 length: 16 amino acids. The CDR3, as DNA: TGTGCCAGCAGCGCGGACATAGCGGGAGCGACAGATACGCAGTATTTT. Its protein product is CASSADIAGATDTQYF.

This rearrangement joins TRBV4-2 to TRBJ2-1, with 11 bases aligning to TRBD2. Germline-derived CDR1 and CDR2 are LGHNA and YNFKEQ. The CDR3 consists of 17 residues. The V segment lost 1 base and the J segment 4 bases; nucleotides outside the gene matches: 6. CDR3 residues: CASSQGLAGSLYNEQFF. The DNA of the CDR3 is TGTGCCAGCAGCCAAGGACTAGCGGGATCATTATACAATGAGCAGTTCTTC.